This T cell receptor beta chain was recovered during a study of OX40 agonist ivuxolimab in advanced cancers. The overall study: Ivuxolimab, which patients received intravenously every 2 weeks, was dosed at 0.01 to 10 mg/kg. Cancers in dose escalation were hepatocellular, melanoma, renal cell and head and neck. Broader study findings: CD8+ T cells (on average) carried more expanded clones than CD4+ T cells. The CD4+ and CD8+ T cells in the blood had expanded clonally by week 6 at 0.1 to 3.0 mg/kg.

Libraries were prepared by immunoSEQ multiplex PCR; TCRdb keeps only in-frame clonotypes and omits some of them. This sample has around 82,000 clones; about 88% occur once, and the top ten carry 10% to 15%. Germline V CDR1 and CDR2: LNHNV, YYDKDF (reference sequence). This CDR3 has 16 amino acids. With V trimmed by 3 bases and J by 6 bases, 12 bases remained unmatched. Note on this clone: What it binds is unknown.

The clonotype comes from an adult with an advanced solid tumor such as melanoma, head and neck, liver or kidney cancer. The chain carries TRBV15 and TRBJ2-7; 9 bases are shared with TRBD1. Material: CD4+ or CD8+ T cells sorted from blood, obtained in a trial of the OX40 agonist ivuxolimab. The CDR3 sequence: CATSSPGTGYPSEQYF. The CDR3 coding sequence is TGTGCCACCAGCAGTCCCGGGACAGGGTACCCCTCCGAGCAGTACTTC. The entire variable domain, with the rest obtained from reference TRBV15 and TRBJ2-7, is as follows: DAMVIQNPRYQVTQFGKPVTLSCSQTLNHNVMYWYQQKSSQAPKLLFHYYDKDFNNEADTPDNFQSRRPNTSFCFLDIRSPGLGDTAMYLCATSSPGTGYPSEQYFGPGTRLTVT.